These 9 T cell receptor beta chains were all obtained from the same sample, sequenced in a study of T-cell reconstitution after alpha-beta-depleted transplantation in children. Preparation of the TCRbeta library involved a method that used unique molecular identifiers. TCRdb analysed the PCR reads with MiXCR anew, one entry per CDR3 protein. The table has hundreds of thousands of distinct CDR3 sequences, under 20% seen once. The material was PBMCs, mostly from graft donor cells, obtained 360 days after TCRalphabeta/CD19-depleted stem cell transplant. These receptors originate from a male patient aged 2-15 years who had a stem cell transplant for acute lymphoblastic leukemia, so the T cells may come from the graft donor.

This clonotype was observed a few times. The gene calls are TRBV29-1 and TRBJ1-1; D might be TRBD1 (5 bases). The CDR3 totals 12 residues. Per the germline V gene, CDR1 is SQVTM and CDR2 is ANQGSEA. V shed 6 bases and J shed 1 base, with 9 bases lying between them. In nucleotides, the CDR3 is TGCAGCGTCCAGACAGCGAACACTGAAGCTTTCTTT. Encoded protein: CSVQTANTEAFF.

This clonotype was seen a handful of times. The V and J genes are TRBV7-6 and TRBJ2-2; 11 bases fit TRBD2. The germline V gene encodes CDR1 SGHVS and CDR2 FNYEAQ. The CDR3 length is 18 residues. J lost 7 bases, V lost 1 base, and 11 bases had no gene match. The CDR3 region is CASSLGIYGTSGGGELFF. The CDR3 nucleotides read TGTGCCAGCAGCTTAGGGATTTACGGGACTAGCGGCGGCGGGGAGCTGTTTTTT.

The rearrangement joins TRBV6-2 or TRBV6-3 to TRBJ2-3; D might be TRBD1 or TRBD2, each matching 5 bases. The CDR3 is made up of 14 amino acids. V shed 8 bases and J shed 4 bases, with 16 bases lying between them. The germline V gene has CDR1 MNHEY and CDR2 SVGEGT. CDR3 DNA sequence: TGTGCCAGCCGGACACTAGACCCTTCAGATACGCAGTATTTT. The encoded protein is CASRTLDPSDTQYF.

The genes are TRBV4-2 and TRBJ2-2; D not resolved. V was shortened by 0 bases and J by 3 bases, with 8 bases between the two germline ends. The length of the CDR3 is 15 residues. Germline values: CDR1 LGHNA, CDR2 YNFKEQ. The CDR3 DNA is TGTGCCAGCAGCCAAGATCCCCTAGACACCGGGGAGCTGTTTTTT. Protein: CASSQDPLDTGELFF.

This clonotype was detected only a few times. The rearrangement joins TRBV7-6 to TRBJ2-7; perhaps TRBD1 as D (5 bases). Trimming removed 1 base from V and 5 bases from J, with 15 bases in between. Germline V gene lookup returns CDR1 SGHVS and CDR2 FNYEAQ. There are 15 residues in the CDR3. CDR3 DNA sequence: TGTGCCAGCAGCTTAGAACCAGGGATGCCCGACGAGCAGTACTTC. It codes for CASSLEPGMPDEQYF. Complete variable domain (other parts from reference TRBV7-6 and TRBJ2-7): GAGVSQSPRYKVTKRGQDVALRCDPISGHVSLYWYRQALGQGPEFLTYFNYEAQQDKSGLPNDRFSAERPEGSISTLTIQRTEQRDSAMYRCASSLEPGMPDEQYFGPGTRLTVT.

The chain employs TRBV12-3 or TRBV12-4 and TRBJ2-1; 9 bases agree with TRBD1. V lost 5 bases and J lost 6; bases outside the gene matches: 26. This CDR3 is built from 21 residues. This CDR3 is CASSLEQGAKVVPPVGNEQFF. The CDR3 nucleotides are TGTGCCAGCAGTCTAGAACAGGGGGCTAAGGTAGTCCCCCCGGTAGGCAATGAGCAGTTCTTC.

Only a few counts were recorded for this clonotype. The rearrangement uses TRBV20-1 and TRBJ2-3, with unresolved D. Looked up from germline, CDR1 is DFQATT and CDR2 is SNEGSKA (reference sequence). V was trimmed by 5 bases and J by 0 bases, leaving 21 bases between them. The CDR3 loop spans 17 amino acids. The CDR3 sequence is CSAPAPFRVASTDTQYF. Written as DNA, the CDR3 is TGCAGTGCTCCCGCTCCCTTCAGAGTAGCTAGCACAGATACGCAGTATTTT.

This chain connects TRBV4-3 to TRBJ2-2; no clear D gene. Per germline, CDR1 LGHNA and CDR2 YSLEER. Deletions cut 0 bases from V and 9 bases from J, with 14 bases between. The CDR3 runs to 15 residues. The CDR3 reads CASSQDLGSRRELFF. The CDR3 DNA is TGCGCCAGCAGCCAAGATCTGGGGTCAAGGAGGGAGCTGTTTTTT.

This clonotype occurred many times. This sequence joins TRBV4-3 and TRBJ2-7, with a possible D match to TRBD2 (6 bases). CDR3 size: 15 residues. The V gene's germline CDR1 is LGHNA and CDR2 YSLEER. V lost 0 bases to trimming and J lost 2 bases, with 11 bases between them. CDR3 sequence reads: CASSQDLGEAYEQYF. The CDR3 nucleotides read TGCGCCAGCAGCCAAGACCTAGGGGAGGCCTACGAGCAGTACTTC.